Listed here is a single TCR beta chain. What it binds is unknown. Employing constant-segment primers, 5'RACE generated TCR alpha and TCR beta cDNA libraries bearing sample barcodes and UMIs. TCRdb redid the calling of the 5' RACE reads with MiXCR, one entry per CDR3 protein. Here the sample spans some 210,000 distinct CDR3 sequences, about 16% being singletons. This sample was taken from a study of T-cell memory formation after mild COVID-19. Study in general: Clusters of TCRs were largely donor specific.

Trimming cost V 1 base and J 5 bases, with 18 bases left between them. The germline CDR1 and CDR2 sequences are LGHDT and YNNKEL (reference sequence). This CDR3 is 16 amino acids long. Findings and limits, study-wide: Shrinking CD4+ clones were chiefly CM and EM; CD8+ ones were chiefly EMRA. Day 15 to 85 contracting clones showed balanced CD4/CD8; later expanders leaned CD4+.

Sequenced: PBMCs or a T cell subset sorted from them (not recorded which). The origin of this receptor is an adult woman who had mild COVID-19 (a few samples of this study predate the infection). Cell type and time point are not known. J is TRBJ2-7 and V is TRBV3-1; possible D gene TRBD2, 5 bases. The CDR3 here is CASSQGRTGSSDEQYF. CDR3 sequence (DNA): TGTGCCAGCAGCCAAGGACGAACGGGGTCCTCAGACGAGCAGTACTTC.